These 13 T cell receptor beta chains came from one sample sequenced in a study of vaccination and CD4 T cells after COVID-19. Treatment meaning: roughly ten-day PBMC culture with coronavirus spike peptide pools or control peptides (ViraFEST assay). According to the study, CD4+ T cells from the unexposed donor were gathered ahead of the COVID-19 pandemic (2011-2018). For these receptors, no antigen is known. Scientists ran DNA taken from cultured CD4+ T cells through the Oncomine TCR Beta short-read assay for sequencing. The template was genomic DNA from cultured CD4+ T cells. TCRdb recomputed calls from the PCR reads with MiXCR, one row per CDR3 protein. The data contain some 11,000 distinct CDR3 sequences, 25% to 30% of them singletons. Sequencing used CD4+ T cells from blood, cultured in vitro. Receptors were obtained from a human donor in good health.

This clonotype rates as medium-sized. The chain is built from TRBV20-1 and TRBJ1-2, with 7 bases lining up with TRBD1. The germline gives CDR1 DFQATT, CDR2 SNEGSKA (reference sequence). Trimming took 3 bases from V and 6 from J; bases not matched to a gene: 13. This CDR3 contains 15 residues. This CDR3 reads CSASVVGTRGHGYTF. As DNA, the CDR3 is TGCAGTGCTAGCGTTGTCGGGACGAGGGGGCATGGCTACACCTTC.

V and J are TRBV19 and TRBJ2-7; 8 bases are shared with TRBD1. Germline CDR1 and CDR2: LNHDA and SQIVND (reference sequence). This CDR3 is 14 amino acids long. Trimming removed 7 bases from V and 4 bases from J; junction bases left unmatched: 9. The CDR3: CASTPGQGRYEQYF. The CDR3 region has the DNA TGTGCCAGTACCCCCGGACAGGGAAGATACGAGCAGTACTTC. Using reference TRBV19 and TRBJ2-7 for the parts outside the CDR3, the full variable domain is DGGITQSPKYLFRKEGQNVTLSCEQNLNHDAMYWYRQDPGQGLRLIYYSQIVNDFQKGDIAEGYSVSREKKESFPLTVTSAQKNPTAFYLCASTPGQGRYEQYFGPGTRLTVT.

This sequence joins TRBV20-1 and TRBJ2-7; a weak D match, TRBD1 (6 bases). This CDR3 has 15 amino acids. The V gene's germline CDR1 is DFQATT and CDR2 SNEGSKA (reference sequence). Trimming cost V 3 bases and J 1 base, with 16 bases left between them. The CDR3: CSASEAKGVSYEQYF. CDR3 sequence (DNA): TGCAGTGCTAGCGAGGCTAAGGGGGTGTCCTACGAGCAGTACTTC.

The V gene is TRBV12-3 or TRBV12-4, the J gene TRBJ1-5; 9 bases line up with TRBD1. V lost 7 bases and J lost 2; bases outside the gene matches: 6. The CDR3 sequence is 15 residues long. CDR3 residues: CASTHRDRGNQPQHF. CDR3 DNA sequence: TGTGCCAGCACCCACAGGGACAGGGGCAATCAGCCCCAGCATTTT.

This chain links TRBV20-1 with TRBJ2-7; possibly TRBD2 for D (6 bases). Germline-derived CDR1 and CDR2 are DFQATT and SNEGSKA (reference sequence). CDR3 length equals 14 residues. The V gene lost 0 bases and the J gene lost 4 bases, with 13 bases spanning the gap. The CDR3 region is CSAREVADDYEQYF. DNA of the CDR3: TGCAGTGCTAGAGAGGTAGCGGATGATTACGAGCAGTACTTC.

This rearrangement joins TRBV28 to TRBJ2-5, with D possibly being TRBD1 or TRBD2 (5 bases each). Looked up from germline, CDR1 is MDHEN and CDR2 is SYDVKM. CDR3 length equals 15 residues. Trimming removed 1 base at V and 5 bases at J, with 14 bases between. This CDR3 is CASSLSRGQPETQYF. Here the CDR3 DNA reads TGTGCCAGCAGTTTATCACGGGGCCAGCCCGAGACCCAGTACTTC.

This clonotype was seen a few times. The V gene is TRBV5-6, the J gene TRBJ2-5; D is perhaps TRBD2 (6 bases). The germline V and J ends were trimmed by 7 bases and 5 bases, with 24 bases remaining between them. Germline CDR1 reads SGHDT; CDR2 reads YYEEEE. This CDR3 is built from 16 residues. The CDR3 here is CASGRGFGTLEETQYF. CDR3 sequence (DNA): TGTGCCAGCGGTCGAGGGTTCGGGACTCTTGAGGAGACCCAGTACTTC.

This chain uses TRBV18 with TRBJ1-5; D unclear. Germline CDR1 and CDR2: KGHSH and LQKENI. The CDR3 contains 14 residues. Deletions cut 6 bases from V and 4 bases from J, with 13 bases between. CDR3 region: CASSRTEGNQPQHF. The CDR3 coding sequence is TGTGCCAGCTCGAGGACCGAAGGGAATCAGCCCCAGCATTTT. Drawing the rest from reference TRBV18 and TRBJ1-5, the complete variable domain is NAGVMQNPRHLVRRRGQEARLRCSPMKGHSHVYWYRQLPEEGLKFMVYLQKENIIDESGMPKERFSAEFPKEGPSILRIQQVVRGDSAAYFCASSRTEGNQPQHFGDGTRLSIL.

This clonotype has only one observation. V is TRBV6-1 and J is TRBJ2-7; D is undetermined. With 5 bases removed from V and 7 bases from J, the gap between germline ends came to 15 bases. The CDR3 covers 13 residues. Germline V gene sequence: CDR1 MNHNS, CDR2 SASEGT. CDR3 nucleotides: TGTGCCAGCAGTCGGCTGACTCCTGAGGAGCAGTACTTC. As protein: CASSRLTPEEQYF.

This clonotype was detected only a few times. J is TRBJ1-1 and V is TRBV4-2, with no clear D. The CDR3 loop spans 16 amino acids. The V and J ends lost 1 base and 6 bases respectively, with 18 bases between them. CDR1 is LGHNA, CDR2 YNFKEQ, per germline. CDR3 sequence reads: CASSQVSGPGEAEAFF. Written as DNA, the CDR3 is TGTGCCAGCAGCCAAGTCTCAGGCCCGGGCGAGGCTGAAGCTTTCTTT.

This clonotype turned up a few times. The CDR3 spells CASSLYLAGGAGTQYF. As DNA, the CDR3 is TGTGCCAGCAGCTTATATTTAGCGGGAGGCGCGGGTACGCAGTATTTT. This chain joins TRBV7-2 and TRBJ2-3, with 10 bases matching TRBD2. The V and J ends lost 2 bases and 8 bases, in that order; junction bases with no gene match: 10. Germline values: CDR1 SGHTA, CDR2 FQGNSA. This CDR3 is 16 amino acids long.

In this sample, this clonotype turned up a few times. The V gene is TRBV10-3, the J gene TRBJ2-5; D perhaps matches TRBD1 (7 bases). The CDR3 consists of 15 residues. Germline loops: CDR1 ENHRY, CDR2 SYGVKD. The V end was cut by 2 bases, the J end by 6 bases, with 16 bases between. The CDR3 sequence is CAISEQQGRGKTQYF. The CDR3 nucleotides read TGTGCCATCAGTGAGCAACAGGGGCGCGGGAAGACCCAGTACTTC.

This clonotype was seen more than once but under ten times. The chain couples TRBV27 to TRBJ2-7; 7 bases are shared with TRBD2. The trim removed 3 bases at V and 7 bases at J, leaving 6 bases unmatched. Germline values: CDR1 MNHEY, CDR2 SMNVEV (reference sequence). The CDR3 runs to 13 residues. The CDR3 reads CASSFREAREQYF. Written as DNA, the CDR3 is TGTGCCAGCAGTTTCCGGGAGGCTCGGGAGCAGTACTTC.